Only one count was recorded for the clone carrying this T cell receptor (beta chain). These data come from a study of graft-versus-host responses after intestinal transplantation. At the level of the study: After anti-thymocyte globulin induction, recipients took tacrolimus and steroids for 2 to 3 years.

Assay: immunoSEQ multiplex PCR; the TCRdb copy retains only in-frame clones and omits some. The sample includes about 98,000 clones, 86% of them seen just once. The germline gives CDR1 MDHEN, CDR2 SYDVKM. The V gene end was trimmed by 3 bases and the J gene end by 2 bases; junction bases not matched to a gene: 4. The CDR3 length is 15 residues. Sequences were derived from PBMCs, sampled 255 days after intestinal transplant. This chain connects TRBV28 to TRBJ1-5, with 7 bases matching TRBD1. The TCR was taken from a human patient who received an intestinal transplant, so some T cells may come from the graft donor. This chain's CDR3 is CASSFTGTGNQPQHF. As DNA, the CDR3 is TGTGCCAGCAGTTTTACCGGGACAGGCAATCAGCCCCAGCATTTT. The whole variable domain, filled in from reference TRBV28 and TRBJ1-5, reads DVKVTQSSRYLVKRTGEKVFLECVQDMDHENMFWYRQDPGLGLRLIYFSYDVKMKEKGDIPEGYSVSREKKERFSLILESASTNQTSMYLCASSFTGTGNQPQHFGDGTRLSIL.